These 25 T cell receptor beta chains came from one sample sequenced in a study of shared clonotypes between healthy human individuals. Method: immunoSEQ multiplex PCR; TCRdb's copy keeps in-frame clones and lacks some. Among 600,000 to 750,000 clones listed, 90% were seen once. The sequencing input was memory CD8+ T cells from PBMCs. Noted subset: CD45RO+ cells pooled with CCR7-negative TemRA cells. These receptors all come from a man between 18 and 35 years old in good health. Some clones in this sample may be carry-over from other donors' samples.

The chain couples TRBV4-3 to TRBJ2-7; D is possibly TRBD1 (5 bases). The ends were cut back, 2 bases at V and 0 bases at J, with 11 bases in the middle. CDR1 LGHNA and CDR2 YSLEER come from the germline V gene. This CDR3 region has 15 residues. CDR3 nucleotides: TGCGCCAGCAGCCAAATCCTCGACAGCTCCTACGAGCAGTACTTC. This translates into CASSQILDSSYEQYF.

The chain joins TRBV5-1 to TRBJ2-7; 8 nucleotides agree with TRBD2. Germline loops: CDR1 SGHRS, CDR2 YFSETQ. V trimming: 7 bases; J trimming: 2 bases; junction bases outside the gene matches: 8. The CDR3 is 14 residues long. The CDR3 sequence is CASSNPGLAYEQYF. DNA of the CDR3: TGCGCCAGCTCCAACCCGGGACTAGCCTACGAGCAGTACTTC.

This clone was detected only a few times. The chain uses TRBV9 and TRBJ1-4; 7 bases line up with TRBD1. J lost 7 bases, V lost 3 bases, and 6 bases had no gene match. The CDR3 spans 14 residues. Germline CDR1 reads SGDLS; CDR2 reads YYNGEE. CDR3 amino acids: CASSDRGDGEKLFF. The CDR3 bases are TGTGCCAGCAGCGACAGGGGTGACGGTGAAAAACTGTTTTTT.

This chain links TRBV6-6 with TRBJ2-7; 8 positions agree with TRBD2. The CDR3 sequence is 11 residues long. Germline values: CDR1 MNHNY, CDR2 SVGAGI (reference sequence). J gave up 4 bases and V 7 bases, and 0 bases lay outside the gene matches. The CDR3 coding sequence is TGTGCCAGCACGGGGGGGTACGAGCAGTACTTC. Amino acids: CASTGGYEQYF.

V usage is TRBV27 and J usage is TRBJ2-7, with a weak D call TRBD2 (6 bases). Germline loops: CDR1 MNHEY, CDR2 SMNVEV (reference sequence). Trimming stripped 5 bases from V and 1 base from J, with 15 bases between. CDR3 length: 15 residues. Written as DNA, the CDR3 is TGTGCCAGCAGTCCCAACCCGGGGGTTTCCTACGAGCAGTACTTC. Its protein is CASSPNPGVSYEQYF.

The chain is built from TRBV28 and TRBJ1-1; TRBD1 might be the D (5 bases). The V gene lost 2 bases and the J gene lost 4 bases, with 11 bases spanning the gap. CDR3 length: 14 amino acids. Germline V gives CDR1 MDHEN, CDR2 SYDVKM. CDR3 loop: CASSLPWDGTEAFF. The CDR3, as DNA: TGTGCCAGCAGTTTACCCTGGGACGGCACTGAAGCTTTCTTT. The whole variable domain, remainder taken from reference TRBV28 and TRBJ1-1, is DVKVTQSSRYLVKRTGEKVFLECVQDMDHENMFWYRQDPGLGLRLIYFSYDVKMKEKGDIPEGYSVSREKKERFSLILESASTNQTSMYLCASSLPWDGTEAFFGQGTRLTVV.

This clone was seen a handful of times. The CDR3 coding sequence is TGTGCCAGCAGCGTAGGTGGGAACGTGAACACTGAAGCTTTCTTT. Translating it yields CASSVGGNVNTEAFF. The V call is TRBV9, the J call TRBJ1-1; the D is unclear. The CDR3 is 15 residues long. With 0 bases removed from V and 0 bases from J, the gap between germline ends came to 9 bases. Germline values: CDR1 SGDLS, CDR2 YYNGEE. The full variable domain, rest sourced from reference TRBV9 and TRBJ1-1, is DSGVTQTPKHLITATGQRVTLRCSPRSGDLSVYWYQQSLDQGLQFLIQYYNGEERAKGNILERFSAQQFPDLHSELNLSSLELGDSALYFCASSVGGNVNTEAFFGQGTRLTVV.

The rearrangement links TRBV5-6 to TRBJ2-2; D is perhaps TRBD2 (6 bases). With 4 bases removed from V and 0 bases from J, the gap between germline ends came to 13 bases. The germline V gene encodes CDR1 SGHDT and CDR2 YYEEEE. The CDR3 runs 16 residues. The CDR3: CASSPGVFPNTGELFF. CDR3 DNA sequence: TGTGCCAGCAGCCCGGGGGTCTTTCCGAACACCGGGGAGCTGTTTTTT.

V usage is TRBV6-4 and J usage is TRBJ1-1, with 7 bases identical to TRBD1. V trimming: 6 bases; J trimming: 1 base; junction bases outside the gene matches: 11. Germline V CDR1 and CDR2: MRHNA, SNTAGT. This CDR3 has 16 residues. This chain's CDR3 is CASSEQGGLGNTEAFF. The DNA for the CDR3 is TGTGCCAGCAGCGAGCAAGGGGGCTTAGGGAACACTGAAGCTTTCTTT.

A note on this clone: The same CDR3 is also encoded by other DNA sequences in this sample. The chain couples TRBV28 to TRBJ1-1; D remains ambiguous. The CDR3 length is 12 residues. Per the germline V gene, CDR1 is MDHEN and CDR2 is SYDVKM. V was clipped by 6 bases and J by 2 bases, with 7 bases between them. CDR3 amino acids: CASSPGNTEAFF. CDR3 sequence (DNA): TGTGCCAGCAGCCCAGGCAACACTGAAGCTTTCTTT.

This clone was seen just once. The V gene is TRBV5-4, the J gene TRBJ2-2, with 9 bases that match TRBD2. Trimming removed 1 base from V and 1 base from J; junction bases left unmatched: 2. Per germline, CDR1 SGHNT and CDR2 YYREEE (reference sequence). The CDR3 loop spans 16 amino acids. The CDR3 sequence: CASSLLREGNTGELFF. The CDR3 nucleotides are TGTGCCAGCAGCTTGTTGCGGGAGGGGAACACCGGGGAGCTGTTTTTT.

The chain uses TRBV4-2 and TRBJ2-1; 10 positions match TRBD2. The V gene end was trimmed by 0 bases and the J gene end by 8 bases; junction bases not matched to a gene: 13. The germline gives CDR1 LGHNA, CDR2 YNFKEQ. There are 18 residues in the CDR3. The CDR3 DNA follows: TGTGCCAGCAGCCAAGATCGTGGAGCGGGAGGGCGGCGCGATGAGCAGTTCTTC. Translating it yields CASSQDRGAGGRRDEQFF.

The chain carries TRBV7-9 and TRBJ2-7; no firm D call. Deletions cut 5 bases from V and 4 bases from J, with 12 bases between. This CDR3 is built from 13 residues. The germline V gene encodes CDR1 SEHNR and CDR2 FQNEAQ (reference sequence). CDR3 sequence: CASSLQTAYEQYF. CDR3 nucleotides: TGTGCCAGCAGCCTCCAGACGGCGTACGAGCAGTACTTC.

With respect to this clone: Other DNA sequences within the sample encode an identical CDR3. The rearrangement uses TRBV4-1 and TRBJ1-1; the D is unclear. The germline gives CDR1 MGHRA, CDR2 YSYEKL. V was clipped by 1 base and J by 1 base, with 4 bases between them. CDR3 length: 13 residues. The CDR3 loop is CASSQVPNTEAFF. In DNA, the CDR3 is TGCGCCAGCAGCCAAGTACCGAACACTGAAGCTTTCTTT.

CDR3 loop: CATKQGPTFSYEQYF. The CDR3 DNA sequence: TGTGCCACCAAACAGGGCCCCACCTTCTCCTACGAGCAGTACTTC. The V gene is TRBV6-5, the J gene TRBJ2-7; maybe TRBD1 (6 bases). V was pared by 10 bases and J by 0 bases, with 19 bases between. The length of the CDR3 is 15 residues. The germline V gene has CDR1 MNHEY and CDR2 SVGAGI.

Only one count was recorded for this clone. The V and J genes are TRBV10-2 and TRBJ2-5; no reliable D call. Germline loops: CDR1 WSHSY, CDR2 SAAADI. The CDR3 sequence is 13 residues long. The V end lost 3 bases, the J end lost 0 bases, and 5 bases lay between the germline ends. DNA of the CDR3: TGCGCCAGCAGTGACCTGTACCAAGAGACCCAGTACTTC. The encoded protein is CASSDLYQETQYF.

The V gene is TRBV6-1, the J gene TRBJ2-7; D is ambiguous. CDR1 MNHNS and CDR2 SASEGT come from the germline V gene. V lost 4 bases and J lost 5, with 9 bases in between. This CDR3 contains 12 residues. The CDR3 nucleotides read TGTGCCAGCAGTGCCCGGCAGGACGAGCAGTACTTC. Protein sequence: CASSARQDEQYF.

For this clone: The sample carries other DNA sequences with the same CDR3. The J gene is TRBJ2-7, the V gene TRBV27, with 10 bases identical to TRBD1. CDR3 length equals 13 residues. Per germline, CDR1 MNHEY and CDR2 SMNVEV (reference sequence). V was pared by 6 bases and J by 4 bases, with 3 bases of the junction left unmatched. CDR3 in DNA: TGTGCCAGCAGCGGACAGGGGGTATACGAGCAGTACTTC. This sequence encodes CASSGQGVYEQYF.

DNA of the CDR3: TGTGCCACCGGTGCGGGCCCGGGGACTGAAGCTTTCTTT. It encodes CATGAGPGTEAFF. The chain recombines TRBV10-3 with TRBJ1-1, with D uncertain. The CDR3 contains 13 residues. Germline CDR1 is ENHRY and CDR2 is SYGVKD. The V and J ends lost 10 bases and 5 bases respectively, with 17 bases between them.

In its sample, this clone was seen a few times. This same CDR3 is encoded by further DNA sequences in the sample. The chain joins TRBV5-1 to TRBJ2-7, with no clear D. Germline values: CDR1 SGHRS, CDR2 YFSETQ. There are 11 residues in the CDR3. V dropped 3 bases and J dropped 3 bases, with 4 bases sitting between them. CDR3 DNA: TGCGCCAGCAGCTACGGCTACGAGCAGTACTTC. This codes for CASSYGYEQYF.

The chain has TRBV7-9 and TRBJ2-7; the D gene is possibly TRBD1 (5 bases). This CDR3 region has 13 residues. The germline gives CDR1 SEHNR, CDR2 FQNEAQ (reference sequence). Trimming left V 5 bases short and J 4 bases short, with 12 bases between. CDR3 in amino acids: CASSPPAGYEQYF. In nucleotides, the CDR3 is TGTGCCAGCAGCCCCCCCGCAGGGTACGAGCAGTACTTC.

This chain links TRBV19 with TRBJ1-3; D gene ambiguous. Germline CDR1 is LNHDA and CDR2 is SQIVND (reference sequence). CDR3 length equals 14 residues. V lost 3 bases and J lost 4, with 10 bases in between. The CDR3 loop is CASSIPTRGNTIYF. The CDR3 region has the DNA TGTGCCAGTAGTATCCCCACGCGCGGAAACACCATATATTTT.

CDR3 coding DNA: TGTGCCAGCAGCCGTTCAGAGCGGGAGTGGGCAGATACGCAGTATTTT. Its protein product is CASSRSEREWADTQYF. The chain combines TRBV7-9 with TRBJ2-3, with 8 bases that match TRBD2. The germline V gene encodes CDR1 SEHNR and CDR2 FQNEAQ (reference sequence). Trimming took 5 bases from V and 4 from J; bases not matched to a gene: 11. This CDR3 is built from 16 residues.

The J gene is TRBJ1-1, the V gene TRBV10-2, with TRBD1 as a possible D gene (6 bases). Germline CDR1 reads WSHSY; CDR2 reads SAAADI. Deletions cut 6 bases from V and 1 base from J, with 9 bases between. CDR3 size: 13 residues. The DNA of the CDR3 is TGCGCCAGCAGGCGGACAGAGAACACTGAAGCTTTCTTT. It specifies CASRRTENTEAFF.

The rearrangement links TRBV19 to TRBJ2-1; 7 nucleotides agree with TRBD2. The CDR3 consists of 15 residues. Trimming cost V 5 bases and J 3 bases; bases outside gene matches: 7. The germline gives CDR1 LNHDA, CDR2 SQIVND (reference sequence). CDR3 loop: CASSVLAEGYNEQFF. In DNA, the CDR3 is TGTGCCAGTAGTGTCCTAGCGGAGGGCTACAATGAGCAGTTCTTC.